The 3 T cell receptor beta chains presented below share a single source sample, sequenced in a study of blood T cell repertoires in COVID-19. The data were produced by immunoSEQ multiplex PCR, yet TCRdb's version contains in-frame clones alone and is incomplete. This sample has 40,000 to 60,000 clones, with over 85% found just once. The sequencing input was peripheral blood. The origin of the receptors is a human donor in a cohort sampled during active COVID-19.

The CDR3 protein is CASSFRRGEETQYF. CDR3 in DNA: TGCGCCAGCAGCTTCCGGAGGGGCGAAGAGACCCAGTACTTC. The V and J genes are TRBV5-1 and TRBJ2-5, with a tentative D call TRBD2 (6 bases). The CDR3 runs to 14 residues. The germline CDR1 and CDR2 sequences are SGHRS and YFSETQ. V lost 2 bases and J lost 3, with 11 bases in between. The whole variable domain, remainder taken from reference TRBV5-1 and TRBJ2-5, is KAGVTQTPRYLIKTRGQQVTLSCSPISGHRSVSWYQQTPGQGLQFLFEYFSETQRNKGNFPGRFSGRQFSNSRSEMNVSTLELGDSALYLCASSFRRGEETQYFGPGTRLLVL.

The V gene is TRBV28, the J gene TRBJ1-2; weak D call: TRBD1 (6 bases). Germline-derived CDR1 and CDR2 are MDHEN and SYDVKM. CDR3 length: 15 amino acids. Trimming took 3 bases from V and 4 from J, leaving 15 bases between them. The CDR3 region has the DNA TGTGCCAGCAGTTTGGGTACAGGGAGAACCTATGGCTACACCTTC. Translating gives CASSLGTGRTYGYTF.

The chain recombines TRBV5-1 with TRBJ2-3, with TRBD1 identical over 10 bases. Trimming removed 4 bases from V and 1 base from J; junction bases left unmatched: 3. CDR3 length equals 15 residues. Germline CDR1 reads SGHRS; CDR2 reads YFSETQ. The CDR3 bases are TGCGCCAGCAGCCTCGGGACAGGGGGCACAGATACGCAGTATTTT. Amino acid sequence: CASSLGTGGTDTQYF.